Presented here are 27 T cell receptor beta chains from one specimen sequenced in a study of radiotherapy plus CTLA-4 blockade in lung cancer. Method: immunoSEQ multiplex PCR; TCRdb's copy keeps in-frame clones and lacks some. This sample has tens of thousands of clones; around 86% occur once, and the top ten carry 2% to 2.5%. Material: peripheral blood, obtained from a patient treated with radiotherapy plus ipilimumab. The receptors shown here come from a human donor with non-small cell lung cancer who had a partial response to radiotherapy plus ipilimumab.

The rearrangement joins TRBV5-1 to TRBJ2-4, with TRBD1 matching 7 bases. The CDR3 extends over 16 amino acids. Germline V gives CDR1 SGHRS, CDR2 YFSETQ. V lost 4 bases to trimming and J lost 4 bases; unmatched junction nucleotides: 11. The CDR3 loop reads CASSPGTEEIKNIQYF. For the CDR3, the DNA is TGCGCCAGCAGCCCGGGGACAGAAGAAATAAAAAACATTCAGTACTTC.

This clone appeared a single time. The CDR3 sequence: CASGPRQSSYGYTF. The CDR3 bases are TGTGCCAGCGGCCCCAGACAGAGTTCCTATGGCTACACCTTC. V and J are TRBV14 and TRBJ1-2, with D perhaps matching TRBD1 (5 bases). This CDR3 is built from 14 residues. Germline CDR1 reads SGHDN; CDR2 reads FVKESK. V was cut by 8 bases and J by 4 bases, with 17 bases left in between.

This sequence joins TRBV4-3 and TRBJ2-3; 9 nucleotides agree with TRBD2. V was pared by 2 bases and J by 3 bases, with 12 bases of the junction left unmatched. Germline values: CDR1 LGHNA, CDR2 YSLEER. CDR3 length: 18 amino acids. The CDR3 here is CASSQSHFGAGGTDTQYF. As DNA, the CDR3 is TGCGCCAGCAGCCAATCTCATTTTGGGGCGGGAGGGACAGATACGCAGTATTTT.

The chain carries TRBV6-5 and TRBJ2-7; D call uncertain. This CDR3 spans 16 amino acids. V lost 0 bases to trimming and J lost 0 bases, with 12 bases between them. Germline lookup yields CDR1 MNHEY and CDR2 SVGAGI. The DNA for the CDR3 is TGTGCCAGCAGTTACTCCCCCCTTGACAACTCCTACGAGCAGTACTTC. It is translated as CASSYSPLDNSYEQYF.

The chain combines TRBV5-4 with TRBJ2-7; the match to TRBD2 covers 14 bases. This CDR3 spans 15 amino acids. The germline CDR1 and CDR2 sequences are SGHNT and YYREEE (reference sequence). With 0 bases clipped from V and 6 bases from J, the junction kept 2 bases outside the gene matches. In DNA, the CDR3 is TGTGCCAGCAGCTTGGCCGGGACTAGCGGGAGCGAGCAGTACTTC. This sequence encodes CASSLAGTSGSEQYF.

This chain connects TRBV14 to TRBJ2-7; possible D gene TRBD2, 5 bases. Trimming took off 1 base at V and 2 bases at J, with 18 bases between the two ends. The CDR3 sequence is 17 residues long. CDR1 and CDR2 from the germline V gene are SGHDN and FVKESK. As DNA, the CDR3 is TGTGCCAGCAGCCAAGTCGGGCGGCTAGCATTAGCCTACGAGCAGTACGTC. Translation gives CASSQVGRLALAYEQYV.

The V call is TRBV5-4, the J call TRBJ2-7; 9 bases agree with TRBD2. Germline V gene lookup returns CDR1 SGHNT and CDR2 YYREEE (reference sequence). The CDR3 sequence is 14 residues long. The junction had 6 bases not matched to a gene; V was cut back by 5 bases and J by 3 bases. CDR3 nucleotides: TGTGCCAGCAGTTCCGGGACTAGCTTCTACGAGCAGTACGTC. Amino acid sequence: CASSSGTSFYEQYV.

V and J are TRBV4-2 and TRBJ2-1; possibly TRBD1 for D (5 bases). In germline, CDR1 is LGHNA, CDR2 YNFKEQ. Trimming took off 2 bases at V and 0 bases at J, with 11 bases between the two ends. This CDR3 is built from 16 residues. The CDR3 nucleotides read TGTGCCAGCAGCCAAACAGGTTTAAGCTCCTACAATGAGCAGTTCTTC. It specifies CASSQTGLSSYNEQFF.

This clone showed up just once. In DNA, the CDR3 is TGTGCCAGCAGCCGGGGTGCAGTAGGTGAAGCTTTCTTT. As protein: CASSRGAVGEAFF. This chain links TRBV6-1 with TRBJ1-1; D gene unclear. CDR1 is MNHNS and CDR2 is SASEGT in the germline V gene. Trimming removed 6 bases from V and 7 bases from J, with 15 bases in between. CDR3 length: 13 residues.

The DNA for the CDR3 is TGTGCCAGCAGTGAAAGGGGGCTCAGCACAGATACGCAGTATTTT. Protein sequence: CASSERGLSTDTQYF. The V and J genes are TRBV2 and TRBJ2-3, with 7 bases that match TRBD1. Germline trimming cut 2 bases from V and 0 bases from J; bases unmatched to any gene: 2. The CDR3 length is 15 residues. Looked up from germline, CDR1 is SNHLY and CDR2 is FYNNEI.

By proportion, this clone is medium-sized. J is TRBJ2-7 and V is TRBV28; D gene ambiguous. Per germline, CDR1 MDHEN and CDR2 SYDVKM. The length of the CDR3 is 13 residues. Trimming removed 7 bases at V and 1 base at J, with 11 bases between. The CDR3 nucleotides are TGTGCCAGCACAATTCCGGAGTCCTACGAGCAGTACTTC. This translates into CASTIPESYEQYF.

The V call is TRBV6-6, the J call TRBJ2-2, with D tentatively TRBD2 (6 bases). The V gene lost 2 bases and the J gene lost 1 base, with 11 bases spanning the gap. The germline V gene has CDR1 MNHNY and CDR2 SVGAGI (reference sequence). This CDR3 is 16 amino acids long. CDR3 coding DNA: TGTGCCAGCAGTTACCGCTCGGGACTGAACACCGGGGAGCTGTTTTTT. As protein: CASSYRSGLNTGELFF.

This clone was observed once. The J gene is TRBJ1-1, the V gene TRBV6-5, with D possibly being TRBD1 (5 bases). This CDR3 region has 15 residues. Germline V gene data show CDR1 as MNHEY and CDR2 as SVGAGI. V lost 5 bases to trimming and J lost 5 bases, with 18 bases between them. CDR3 protein: CASSAKIGDFTEAFF. The CDR3 coding sequence is TGTGCCAGCAGTGCCAAAATAGGGGATTTTACTGAAGCTTTCTTT.

This chain links TRBV11-2 with TRBJ2-7; 9 bases are shared with TRBD1. This CDR3 contains 14 residues. With V trimmed by 5 bases and J by 4 bases, 6 bases remained unmatched. Per germline, CDR1 SGHAT and CDR2 FQNNGV. The chain's CDR3 is CASSLGQGPYEQYV. The CDR3 DNA follows: TGTGCCAGCAGCCTCGGACAGGGGCCGTACGAGCAGTACGTC.

The rearrangement uses TRBV7-9 and TRBJ1-2; no clear D. Germline V gene sequence: CDR1 SEHNR, CDR2 FQNEAQ (reference sequence). V gave up 1 base and J gave up 0 bases, with 15 bases separating them. There are 17 residues in the CDR3. The CDR3 region has the DNA TGTGCCAGCAGCTTAGAACTGGGCAGGCGCTCTAACTATGGCTACACCTTC. Protein: CASSLELGRRSNYGYTF.

The rearrangement links TRBV19 to TRBJ2-2; 7 bases are a match to TRBD1. Looked up from germline, CDR1 is LNHDA and CDR2 is SQIVND (reference sequence). The CDR3 runs to 13 residues. Unmatched junction bases numbered 3, after V lost 4 bases and J lost 7 bases. In DNA form, the CDR3 reads TGTGCCAGTAGTAACCGGGACAGCGGGGAGCTGTTTTTT. Translation: CASSNRDSGELFF.

V gene TRBV5-6 combines with J gene TRBJ1-2, with 11 nucleotides matching TRBD1. Germline-derived CDR1 and CDR2 are SGHDT and YYEEEE. The CDR3 covers 16 residues. The V segment lost 3 bases and the J segment 1 base; nucleotides outside the gene matches: 5. CDR3 sequence: CASSSDRGLINYGYTF. For the CDR3, the DNA is TGTGCCAGCAGCTCGGACAGGGGGCTGATTAACTATGGCTACACCTTC.

The V and J genes are TRBV7-9 and TRBJ2-7; 8 nucleotides agree with TRBD2. Unmatched junction bases numbered 2, after V lost 10 bases and J lost 3 bases. CDR3 size: 11 residues. Germline CDR1 and CDR2: SEHNR and FQNEAQ (reference sequence). CDR3 residues: CATAGGYEQYV. The CDR3 DNA reads TGTGCCACCGCGGGGGGCTACGAGCAGTACGTC.

This chain connects TRBV6-5 to TRBJ1-5, with D possibly TRBD1 on 5 matching bases. CDR3 length: 16 amino acids. Germline CDR1 MNHEY, CDR2 SVGAGI. The V gene lost 2 bases and the J gene lost 0 bases, with 11 bases spanning the gap. Written as DNA, the CDR3 is TGTGCCAGCAGTTACAAGGGGCCCAATAGCAATCAGCCCCAGCATTTT. As protein: CASSYKGPNSNQPQHF.

This chain connects TRBV10-3 to TRBJ2-1; 8 positions match TRBD1. Germline V gene data show CDR1 as ENHRY and CDR2 as SYGVKD. This CDR3 contains 13 residues. V shed 4 bases, J shed 8 bases, and the junction held 4 bases outside the gene matches. The CDR3 reads CAISVPGGDEQFF. Written as DNA, the CDR3 is TGTGCCATCAGTGTCCCAGGGGGCGATGAGCAGTTCTTC.

The chain carries TRBV28 and TRBJ2-3, with D maybe TRBD1 (6 bases). Germline V gene lookup returns CDR1 MDHEN and CDR2 SYDVKM. The CDR3 length is 14 residues. V lost 3 bases, J lost 3 bases, and 10 bases lay in between. CDR3 region: CASSFGRGTDTQYF. CDR3 in DNA: TGTGCCAGCAGTTTCGGCAGGGGAACAGATACGCAGTATTTT. Full variable domain (missing parts from reference TRBV28 and TRBJ2-3): DVKVTQSSRYLVKRTGEKVFLECVQDMDHENMFWYRQDPGLGLRLIYFSYDVKMKEKGDIPEGYSVSREKKERFSLILESASTNQTSMYLCASSFGRGTDTQYFGPGTRLTVL.

This rearrangement joins TRBV7-3 to TRBJ2-1; TRBD2 matches at 14 bases. This CDR3 has 17 residues. Unmatched junction bases numbered 7, after V lost 0 bases and J lost 9 bases. CDR1 is SGHTA, CDR2 FQGTGA, per germline. The DNA for the CDR3 is TGTGCCAGCAGCTTAACCTGGACTAGCGGGAGGTTGGGTGAGCAGTTCTTC. It specifies CASSLTWTSGRLGEQFF.

The chain carries TRBV7-3 and TRBJ2-2, with D possibly matching TRBD1 (6 bases). The V end was cut by 5 bases, the J end by 6 bases, with 13 bases between. This CDR3 is 14 amino acids long. Germline V gene lookup returns CDR1 SGHTA and CDR2 FQGTGA. CDR3 bases: TGTGCCAGCAGCGCCACAGGGTTGGCCGGGGAGCTGTTTTTT. It encodes CASSATGLAGELFF.

The gene calls are TRBV19 and TRBJ2-3, with 9 bases identical to TRBD1. Trimming at V came to 10 bases and at J to 4 bases, leaving 18 bases not matched to a gene. The CDR3 is made up of 17 amino acids. Germline lookup yields CDR1 LNHDA and CDR2 SQIVND (reference sequence). CDR3 residues: CATTKSGTGTGSDTQYF. The CDR3 nucleotides are TGTGCCACCACGAAGTCCGGAACCGGGACAGGGTCAGATACGCAGTATTTT.

The rearrangement uses TRBV6-1 and TRBJ1-1, with D possibly being TRBD1 (6 bases). The CDR3 runs 15 residues. V was cut by 6 bases and J by 7 bases, with 21 bases left in between. The germline V gene has CDR1 MNHNS and CDR2 SASEGT. The CDR3 DNA is TGTGCCAGCAGAGACAGGCCCTTCGACTCTAATGAAGCTTTCTTT. This codes for CASRDRPFDSNEAFF.

This clone showed up just a few times. V gene TRBV7-2 combines with J gene TRBJ1-4, with 7 positions matching TRBD1. The CDR3 runs to 15 residues. After removal of 4 bases from V and 5 bases from J, the junction contained 7 bases not matched to a gene. Germline CDR1 reads SGHTA; CDR2 reads FQGNSA. In DNA form, the CDR3 reads TGTGCCAGCAGCTCAGGGGGGCTCTCCAATGAAAAACTGTTTTTT. Residues: CASSSGGLSNEKLFF.

The genes are TRBV5-5 and TRBJ2-2; the D gene is possibly TRBD1 (6 bases). This CDR3 region has 17 residues. V was shortened by 0 bases and J by 3 bases, with 15 bases between the two germline ends. Germline CDR1 SGHKS, CDR2 YYEKEE (reference sequence). The CDR3 protein is CASSLGQGSSDTGELFF. The CDR3 region has the DNA TGTGCCAGCAGCTTGGGGCAGGGGAGTTCAGACACCGGGGAGCTGTTTTTT.